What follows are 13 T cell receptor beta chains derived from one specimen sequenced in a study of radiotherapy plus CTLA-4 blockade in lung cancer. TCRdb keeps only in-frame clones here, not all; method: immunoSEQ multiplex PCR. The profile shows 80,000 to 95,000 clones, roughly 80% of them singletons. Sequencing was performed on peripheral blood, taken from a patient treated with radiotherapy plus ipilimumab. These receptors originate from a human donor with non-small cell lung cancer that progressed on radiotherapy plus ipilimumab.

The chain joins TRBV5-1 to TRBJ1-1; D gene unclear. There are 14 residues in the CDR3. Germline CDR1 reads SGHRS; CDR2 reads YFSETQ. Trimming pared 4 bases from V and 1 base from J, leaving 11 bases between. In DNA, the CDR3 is TGCGCCAGCAGCCCCGTGGCAGCGAACACTGAAGCTTTCTTT. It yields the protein CASSPVAANTEAFF.

The CDR3 loop is CASRVVEQYF. The CDR3 DNA sequence: TGTGCCAGCAGGGTTGTCGAGCAGTACTTC. The chain carries TRBV6-4 and TRBJ2-7; D gene uncertain. The CDR3 has 10 amino acids. Germline lookup yields CDR1 MRHNA and CDR2 SNTAGT. V was shortened by 6 bases and J by 6 bases, with 6 bases between the two germline ends.

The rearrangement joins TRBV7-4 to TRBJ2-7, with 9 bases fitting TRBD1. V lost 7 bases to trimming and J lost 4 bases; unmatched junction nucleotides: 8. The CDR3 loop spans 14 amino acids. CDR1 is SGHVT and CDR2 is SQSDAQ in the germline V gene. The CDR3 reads CASNPDRGEYEQYV. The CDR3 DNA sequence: TGTGCCAGCAACCCGGACAGGGGAGAGTACGAGCAGTACGTC.

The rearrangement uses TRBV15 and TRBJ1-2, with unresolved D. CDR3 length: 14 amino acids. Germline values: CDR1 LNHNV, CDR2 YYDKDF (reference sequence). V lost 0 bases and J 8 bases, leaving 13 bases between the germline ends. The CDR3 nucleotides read TGTGCCACCAGCAGAGATAAGGACGGTGGGGGCTACACCTTC. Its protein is CATSRDKDGGGYTF.

The chain's CDR3 is CASSLVSGVTGELFF. In DNA form, the CDR3 reads TGTGCCAGCAGTTTAGTTTCAGGGGTAACCGGGGAGCTGTTTTTT. V is TRBV28 and J is TRBJ2-2, with D tentatively TRBD1 (6 bases). The ends were cut back, 2 bases at V and 5 bases at J, with 12 bases in the middle. The germline gives CDR1 MDHEN, CDR2 SYDVKM. The CDR3 is 15 amino acids.

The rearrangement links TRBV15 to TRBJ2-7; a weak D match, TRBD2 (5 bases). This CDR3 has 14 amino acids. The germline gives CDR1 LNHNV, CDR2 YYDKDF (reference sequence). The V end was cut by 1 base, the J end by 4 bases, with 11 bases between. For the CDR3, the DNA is TGTGCCACCAGCAGAGGACTATTCGGGTACGAGCAGTACTTC. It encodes CATSRGLFGYEQYF.

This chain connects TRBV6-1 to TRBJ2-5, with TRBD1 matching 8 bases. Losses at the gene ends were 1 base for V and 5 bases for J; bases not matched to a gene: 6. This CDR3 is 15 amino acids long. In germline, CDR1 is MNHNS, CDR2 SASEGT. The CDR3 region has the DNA TGTGCCAGCAGTGAAGTCCCAGGGGGCGTGGAGACCCAGTACTTC. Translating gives CASSEVPGGVETQYF.

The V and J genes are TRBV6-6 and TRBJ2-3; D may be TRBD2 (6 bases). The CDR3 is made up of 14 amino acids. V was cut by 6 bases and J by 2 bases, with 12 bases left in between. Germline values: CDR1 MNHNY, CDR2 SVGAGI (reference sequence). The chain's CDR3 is CASSGSGNTDTQYF. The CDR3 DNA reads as TGTGCCAGCAGCGGTAGCGGCAACACAGATACGCAGTATTTT.

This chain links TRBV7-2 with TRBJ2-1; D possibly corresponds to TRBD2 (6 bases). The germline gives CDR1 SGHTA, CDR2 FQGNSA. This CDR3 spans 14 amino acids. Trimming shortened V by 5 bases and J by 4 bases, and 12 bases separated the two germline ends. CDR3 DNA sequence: TGTGCCAGCAGCCGCGGGAATCTTTACAATGAGCAGTTCTTC. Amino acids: CASSRGNLYNEQFF.

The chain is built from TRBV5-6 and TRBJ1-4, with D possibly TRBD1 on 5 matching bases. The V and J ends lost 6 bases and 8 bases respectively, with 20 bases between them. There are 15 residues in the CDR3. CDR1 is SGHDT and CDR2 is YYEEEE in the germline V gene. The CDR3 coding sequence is TGTGCCAGCACCACCCGTCGGGGGGAGGAGGAAAAACTGTTTTTT. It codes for CASTTRRGEEEKLFF.

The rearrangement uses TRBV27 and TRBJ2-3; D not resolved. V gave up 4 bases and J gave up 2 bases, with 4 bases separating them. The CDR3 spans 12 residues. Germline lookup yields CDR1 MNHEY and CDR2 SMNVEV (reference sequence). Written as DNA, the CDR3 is TGTGCCAGCAGTTCCTACACAGATACGCAGTATTTT. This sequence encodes CASSSYTDTQYF.

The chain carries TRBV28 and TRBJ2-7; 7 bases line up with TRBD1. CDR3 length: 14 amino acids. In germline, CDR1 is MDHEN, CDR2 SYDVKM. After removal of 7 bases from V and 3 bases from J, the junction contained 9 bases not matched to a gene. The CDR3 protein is CASNRGLGRYEQYF. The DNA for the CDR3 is TGTGCCAGCAACAGGGGTCTAGGTCGCTACGAGCAGTACTTC.

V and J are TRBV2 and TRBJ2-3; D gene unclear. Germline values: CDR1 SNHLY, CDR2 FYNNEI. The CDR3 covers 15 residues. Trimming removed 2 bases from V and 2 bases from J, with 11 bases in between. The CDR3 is CASSETAVITDTQYF. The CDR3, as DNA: TGTGCCAGCAGTGAAACTGCCGTTATCACAGATACGCAGTATTTT.